This T cell receptor (beta chain) was identified during a study of cytomegalovirus exposure and HLA in healthy donors. At the level of the study: Researchers previously reported finding roughly 120 million unique TCR beta sequences from 170 million or so T cells. General observations from the study: Sequencing depth roughly uniform across donors was assumed in presence/absence analyses. Reports credit the classifier with highly specific, highly sensitive diagnosis of cytomegalovirus status. A later analysis associated some 18,000 TCR beta sequences with HLA alleles at a 0.05 false discovery rate.

Amplification used 60 Vbeta primers and 13 Jbeta primers. Assay used: immunoSEQ multiplex PCR; TCRdb lists only in-frame clones, some missing. In all, the sample yields 34,000 or so clones. Points on this clone: Its antigen is not identified.

The J segment lost 5 bases and the V segment lost 2 bases, leaving 8 bases of the junction unmatched. The CDR3 covers 16 residues. Looked up from germline, CDR1 is LGHNA and CDR2 is YNFKEQ. This chain links TRBV4-2 with TRBJ2-7; TRBD1 aligns across 11 bases. The source is a female donor in good health and CMV-seronegative. Sequenced material: PBMCs. In DNA form, the CDR3 reads TGTGCCAGCAGCCAAATTCCGGGACAGGGGGTCGACGAGCAGTACTTC. Translation gives CASSQIPGQGVDEQYF.